A selection of T cell receptor beta chains follows, all from one sample in a study of cytomegalovirus exposure and HLA in healthy donors. The table came from immunoSEQ multiplex PCR; TCRdb's copy has only in-frame clones and leaves some out. The table shows 200,000 to 300,000 clones, with about 90% occurring only once. The sequencing input was PBMCs. All receptors come from a woman aged 25 to 39 in good health and CMV-seronegative. Each CDR3 is given with its conserved first and last residue. A D gene is named only where the DNA matches it firmly. Only part of the rows carry a size: once, few, many, or a class if the clone is expanded.

clone_size	d_call	v_call	j_call	cdr3_length	cdr3_nt	cdr3_aa
-	-	TRBV19	TRBJ2-5	15	TGTGCCAGTAGTATATCACAGGGATTCCAAGAGACCCAGTACTTC	CASSISQGFQETQYF
-	TRBD1	TRBV4-3	TRBJ2-2	17	TGCGCCAGCAGCCAAGATGTACAGGGGAAGTTTCCCGGGGAGCTGTTTTTT	CASSQDVQGKFPGELFF
-	TRBD2	TRBV2	TRBJ2-1	18	TGTGCCAGCAGTGACGCTACTGGGACTAGCGGATCCTACAATGAGCAGTTCTTC	CASSDATGTSGSYNEQFF
-	TRBD2	TRBV28	TRBJ2-7	13	TGTGCCAGCAGCAGCGGGAGGGTCTACGAGCAGTACTTC	CASSSGRVYEQYF
-	TRBD1	TRBV30	TRBJ2-3	15	TGTGCCTGGAACCGACAGGGTTCAGGCACAGATACGCAGTATTTT	CAWNRQGSGTDTQYF
once	-	TRBV7-2	TRBJ2-1	11	TGTGCCAGCAGCTTGAAAAGTGAGCAGTTCTTC	CASSLKSEQFF
-	TRBD2	TRBV23-1	TRBJ2-7	16	TGCGCCAGCCGTTACCGTAGCGGGAGGGCAGACTACGAGCAGTACTTC	CASRYRSGRADYEQYF
few	-	TRBV21-1	TRBJ1-2	16	TGTGCCAGCAGCAAAGTCCGCCGGATCGCTAACTATGGCTACACCTTC	CASSKVRRIANYGYTF
-	TRBD2	TRBV29-1	TRBJ2-3	16	TGCAGCGTTGGTGGCGCTAGCGGGAGTACCCCAGATACGCAGTATTTT	CSVGGASGSTPDTQYF
-	-	TRBV9	TRBJ2-2	14	TGTGCCAGCAGCGTGACAGTTAACACCGGGGAGCTGTTTTTT	CASSVTVNTGELFF
many	-	TRBV7-9	TRBJ2-7	15	TGTGCCAGCAGCTTAAGTCCTACGATCACCTACGAGCAGTACTTC	CASSLSPTITYEQYF
-	-	TRBV2	TRBJ2-3	16	TGTGCCAGCAGTCCTAGTAGATTGGCTAGCACAGATACGCAGTATTTT	CASSPSRLASTDTQYF
-	-	TRBV6-1	TRBJ2-3	12	TGTGCCAGCAGCCTTGGCACAGATACGCAGTATTTT	CASSLGTDTQYF
-	TRBD2	TRBV19	TRBJ2-2	17	TGTGCCAGTAGTATAGTCTGGCGGGAGGGCCGTACCGGGGAGCTGTTTTTT	CASSIVWREGRTGELFF
-	TRBD1	TRBV5-8	TRBJ1-2	15	TGTGCCAGCAGCTCGAGCCCGACAGGGCTGGTTGGCTACACCTTC	CASSSSPTGLVGYTF
-	TRBD1	TRBV29-1	TRBJ1-2	13	TGCAGCGTTTCCGGGACAGAAGGAGATGGCTACACCTTC	CSVSGTEGDGYTF
few	-	TRBV5-1	TRBJ1-1	15	TGCGCCAGCAGCTCGTCGGGCGGGTGGGTCACTGAAGCTTTCTTT	CASSSSGGWVTEAFF
-	-	TRBV5-4	TRBJ1-2	13	TGTGCCAGCAGCTCGGGACTAACTTTAGGCTACACCTTC	CASSSGLTLGYTF
-	-	TRBV7-7	TRBJ2-5	14	TGTGCCAGCAGCTTAGTTTCGGTACAAGAGACCCAGTACTTC	CASSLVSVQETQYF
-	TRBD2	TRBV10-3	TRBJ2-7	14	TGTGCCATCAGTGTCGGGGAGGGGAGTTTCGAGCAGTACTTC	CAISVGEGSFEQYF
-	-	TRBV15	TRBJ2-3	18	TGTGCCACCAGCAGAGATCATCCGGGCCTAGCAATAACAGATACGCAGTATTTT	CATSRDHPGLAITDTQYF
-	TRBD2	TRBV27	TRBJ2-3	17	TGTGCCAGCAGTTTATTTACTAGCGGGAGTATCACAGATACGCAGTATTTT	CASSLFTSGSITDTQYF
-	-	TRBV7-3	TRBJ2-5	13	TGTGCCAGCAGCCCCAACTGGCAAGAGACCCAGTACTTC	CASSPNWQETQYF
-	-	TRBV27	TRBJ2-5	15	TGTGCCAGCAGTTTTACCCTCGACGGAGAAGAGACCCAGTACTTC	CASSFTLDGEETQYF
-	TRBD1	TRBV11-3	TRBJ2-5	16	TGTGCCAGCAGCTTAGGCCCAGGGGGCCGGGAAGAGACCCAGTACTTC	CASSLGPGGREETQYF
many	-	TRBV19	TRBJ2-3	15	TGTGCCGGAAGAAACAGGGTGAAACGCACAGATACGCAGTATTTT	CAGRNRVKRTDTQYF
-	-	TRBV19	TRBJ2-7	17	TGTGCCAGTAGTATGAGGGGTGACGGGGGCGCGAACTACGAGCAGTACTTC	CASSMRGDGGANYEQYF
-	TRBD2	TRBV11-1	TRBJ2-1	15	TGTGCCAGCAGCCACGGACTAGCGGGATTCAATGAGCAGTTCTTC	CASSHGLAGFNEQFF
-	-	TRBV4-1	TRBJ2-2	15	TGCGCCAGCAGCCGTGTTGGGGGCAACACCGGGGAGCTGTTTTTT	CASSRVGGNTGELFF
-	-	TRBV7-2	TRBJ1-1	15	TGTGCCAGCAGCATGGGGTCCCGGGGGCAGACTGAAGCTTTCTTT	CASSMGSRGQTEAFF
-	-	TRBV6-5	TRBJ1-3	14	TGTGCCAGCAGTTATACGGCCTCTGGAAACACCATATATTTT	CASSYTASGNTIYF
-	TRBD1	TRBV4-3	TRBJ2-2	17	TGCGCCAGCAGCCACATCCTCCGGGACAGCTACACCGGGGAGCTGTTTTTT	CASSHILRDSYTGELFF
-	-	TRBV15	TRBJ2-1	13	TGTGCCACCAGCAGAGATTTGCTAGCTATGCCACTCTTC	CATSRDLLAMPLF
-	-	TRBV11-2	TRBJ2-7	13	TGTGCCAGCAGCTTAGGCAGCGCCTACGAGCAGTACTTC	CASSLGSAYEQYF
-	-	TRBV2	TRBJ2-2	13	TGTGCCAGCCTCGCTGACAGGTCCGGGGAGCTGTTTTTT	CASLADRSGELFF
-	TRBD2	TRBV19	TRBJ2-1	17	TGTGCCAGTAGTCAGATCCTAGCGGGGGGAAAATACCATGAGCAGTTCTTC	CASSQILAGGKYHEQFF